A single sample gave rise to the 6 T cell receptor beta chains below, sequenced in a study of control samples from healthy donors and cancer patients. Repertoires were generated with immunoSEQ multiplex PCR, while TCRdb's copy carries only in-frame clones and drops some. The data hold approximately 140,000 clones, with 80% to 95% observed a single time. Sample: blood. These receptors all come from a man between 18 and 35 years old in good health.

The chain couples TRBV23-1 to TRBJ1-3, with a possible D match to TRBD1 (5 bases). TRBV23-1 qualifies as an ORF whose function is uncertain. The CDR3 length is 17 residues. Trimming left V 2 bases short and J 3 bases short, with 17 bases between. Here the CDR3 reads CASSQQGRRIIGNTIYF. The CDR3 DNA reads TGCGCCAGCAGTCAACAGGGCCGCCGAATAATTGGAAACACCATATATTTT.

The chain combines TRBV6-1 with TRBJ2-1; 8 bases match TRBD2. Germline V gives CDR1 MNHNS, CDR2 SASEGT. The CDR3 consists of 16 residues. Trimming took 3 bases from V and 7 from J; bases not matched to a gene: 11. The CDR3 is CASSDLRLAGKNEQFF. As DNA, the CDR3 is TGTGCCAGCAGTGATCTTCGGCTAGCGGGTAAAAATGAGCAGTTCTTC.

This sequence joins TRBV15 and TRBJ1-3; no clear D. The CDR3 length is 17 residues. The ends were cut back, 1 base at V and 1 base at J, with 14 bases in the middle. The germline CDR1 and CDR2 sequences are LNHNV and YYDKDF (reference sequence). The CDR3 region is CATSRAEGTTSGNTIYF. As DNA, the CDR3 is TGTGCCACCAGCAGAGCCGAGGGTACGACTTCTGGAAACACCATATATTTT.

The chain links TRBV15 to TRBJ2-1; TRBD1 might be the D (6 bases). The CDR3 sequence is 14 residues long. Trimming cost V 4 bases and J 2 bases, with 9 bases left between them. Germline V gives CDR1 LNHNV, CDR2 YYDKDF (reference sequence). CDR3 residues: CATSKQGAYNEQFF. In nucleotides, the CDR3 is TGTGCCACCAGCAAACAGGGAGCCTACAATGAGCAGTTCTTC.

V is TRBV5-1 and J is TRBJ1-5; D gene ambiguous. CDR1 is SGHRS and CDR2 is YFSETQ in the germline V gene. V was shortened by 1 base and J by 5 bases, with 13 bases between the two germline ends. The CDR3 is 15 residues long. In nucleotides, the CDR3 is TGCGCCAGCAGCTTGAACGGCGCAGTTCATCAGCCCCAGCATTTT. The encoded protein is CASSLNGAVHQPQHF.

The chain links TRBV5-1 to TRBJ2-7; 7 bases are shared with TRBD1. This CDR3 is built from 12 residues. Germline CDR1 reads SGHRS; CDR2 reads YFSETQ. V lost 2 bases, J lost 5 bases, and 1 base stayed unmatched. The CDR3, as DNA: TGCGCCAGCAGCTTAACAGGGGACGAGCAGTACTTC. Translation: CASSLTGDEQYF. Combining the CDR3 with reference TRBV5-1 and TRBJ2-7 gives the whole variable domain KAGVTQTPRYLIKTRGQQVTLSCSPISGHRSVSWYQQTPGQGLQFLFEYFSETQRNKGNFPGRFSGRQFSNSRSEMNVSTLELGDSALYLCASSLTGDEQYFGPGTRLTVT.